The 29 T cell receptor beta chains in this list originate from one sample, sequenced in a study of T cells in Graves' hyperthyroidism and ophthalmopathy. Amplification of TCR beta CDR3 regions used RNA as the template. When the TCR CDR3 underwent first-round RT-PCR, the HTBI primer set was used. TCRdb passed the multiplex PCR reads through MiXCR, listing each CDR3 protein once. The sample yields 300,000 or so distinct CDR3 sequences, 20% to 25% seen once. Sequenced material: blood. All receptors derive from a woman aged 50 to 60 with Graves' hyperthyroidism.

The chain recombines TRBV20-1 with TRBJ2-7; the D is unclear. V lost 0 bases to trimming and J lost 4 bases, with 13 bases between them. From germline, CDR1 is DFQATT and CDR2 SNEGSKA (reference sequence). The CDR3 spans 14 residues. The CDR3 DNA follows: TGCAGTGCTAGAGATATAGACTTTAGATACGAGCAGTACTTC. This codes for CSARDIDFRYEQYF.

The chain combines TRBV6-1 with TRBJ2-7, with a possible D match to TRBD1 (5 bases). CDR1 is MNHNS and CDR2 is SASEGT in the germline V gene. The CDR3 runs 15 residues. The ends were cut back, 8 bases at V and 0 bases at J, with 17 bases in the middle. The CDR3 reads CASDVGHASSYEQYF. The CDR3, as DNA: TGTGCCAGCGACGTGGGGCACGCGAGCTCCTACGAGCAGTACTTC.

V gene TRBV28 combines with J gene TRBJ2-3; 9 bases align to TRBD1. The CDR3 consists of 15 residues. Trimming at V came to 6 bases and at J to 6 bases, leaving 10 bases not matched to a gene. Germline CDR1 is MDHEN and CDR2 is SYDVKM. This CDR3 reads CASSGTGRLRDTQYF. The CDR3 DNA sequence: TGTGCCAGCAGCGGGACAGGGAGATTGCGGGATACGCAGTATTTT.

This clonotype was recorded many times. The chain recombines TRBV5-6 with TRBJ2-7; 7 nucleotides line up with TRBD2. The V and J ends lost 5 bases and 1 base, in that order; junction bases with no gene match: 6. This CDR3 region has 14 residues. The V gene's germline CDR1 is SGHDT and CDR2 YYEEEE. The CDR3 DNA reads TGTGCCAGCAGATCCGCTAGCGGATCCTACGAGCAGTACTTC. Translated: CASRSASGSYEQYF.

The V call is TRBV9, the J call TRBJ1-3; tentative D call: TRBD1 (6 bases). The V gene's germline CDR1 is SGDLS and CDR2 YYNGEE. Trimming removed 5 bases at V and 0 bases at J, with 12 bases between. CDR3 length equals 15 residues. The CDR3 protein is CASSRKGGSGNTIYF. Here the CDR3 DNA reads TGTGCCAGCAGTCGGAAGGGGGGCTCTGGAAACACCATATATTTT.

This clonotype has at least ten counts. This sequence joins TRBV11-2 and TRBJ1-2; D is ambiguous. The V end lost 7 bases, the J end lost 3 bases, and 18 bases lay between the germline ends. The germline V gene encodes CDR1 SGHAT and CDR2 FQNNGV. The CDR3 runs to 15 residues. This chain's CDR3 is CASTPNLKIDYGYTF. In DNA, the CDR3 is TGTGCCAGCACCCCAAACCTCAAAATAGACTATGGCTACACCTTC.

This clonotype was found many times. The chain uses TRBV11-1 and TRBJ2-1; 9 bases fit TRBD2. Germline loops: CDR1 SGHAT, CDR2 FQDESV (reference sequence). The CDR3 sequence is 18 residues long. Trimming cost V 5 bases and J 3 bases; bases outside gene matches: 14. For the CDR3, the DNA is TGTGCCAGCAGCATTAGGGGGGGACTAGCTGTCAACTACAATGAGCAGTTCTTC. Its protein is CASSIRGGLAVNYNEQFF.

This clonotype was recorded many times. The chain links TRBV7-6 to TRBJ2-1, with a possible D match to TRBD1 (5 bases). Germline assignment: CDR1 SGHVS and CDR2 FNYEAQ. Trimming shortened V by 3 bases and J by 4 bases, and 10 bases separated the two germline ends. The CDR3 has 14 residues. For the CDR3, the DNA is TGTGCCAGCAGCTTGGACATACGATACAATGAGCAGTTCTTC. This codes for CASSLDIRYNEQFF.

J is TRBJ2-1 and V is TRBV19, with D tentatively TRBD2 (6 bases). From germline, CDR1 is LNHDA and CDR2 SQIVND (reference sequence). The length of the CDR3 is 12 residues. Trimming took off 4 bases at V and 15 bases at J, with 16 bases between the two ends. CDR3 bases: TGTGCCAGTAGTACCCGACTAGGAGGGCTGTTCTTC. Its protein product is CASSTRLGGLFF.

This CDR3 is CASSLALEKYEQYF. As DNA, the CDR3 is TGCGCCAGCAGCTTGGCCCTGGAAAAGTACGAGCAGTACTTC. The chain carries TRBV5-1 and TRBJ2-7; D is unresolved. Germline V gene data show CDR1 as SGHRS and CDR2 as YFSETQ. V dropped 0 bases and J dropped 4 bases, with 11 bases sitting between them. The CDR3 has 14 amino acids.

At least ten counts were recorded for this clonotype. CDR3 nucleotides: TGCAGTGCAACGGACAGGGCAAAAACGGATCAGCCCCAGCATTTT. Encoded protein: CSATDRAKTDQPQHF. The chain joins TRBV20-1 to TRBJ1-5; 8 nucleotides align to TRBD1. V shed 6 bases and J 5 bases; nucleotides not matched to a gene: 12. The CDR3 sequence is 15 residues long. Germline-derived CDR1 and CDR2 are DFQATT and SNEGSKA (reference sequence).

The sample holds a few counts of this clonotype. The V and J genes are TRBV28 and TRBJ2-1; D not resolved. The V gene's germline CDR1 is MDHEN and CDR2 SYDVKM. Trimming shortened V by 2 bases and J by 5 bases, and 4 bases separated the two germline ends. The CDR3 runs to 12 residues. CDR3 nucleotide sequence: TGTGCCAGCAGTTTAGCCCACAATGAGCAGTTCTTC. Its translation: CASSLAHNEQFF.

This clonotype was found many times. The rearrangement uses TRBV29-1 and TRBJ1-1; 7 nucleotides agree with TRBD1. Germline CDR1 is SQVTM and CDR2 is ANQGSEA. This CDR3 comprises 14 residues. The V segment lost 4 bases and the J segment 0 bases; nucleotides outside the gene matches: 5. In DNA form, the CDR3 reads TGCAGCGTTGGCATTGGGACAGTGAACACTGAAGCTTTCTTT. Its protein product is CSVGIGTVNTEAFF. Looking up the rest from reference TRBV29-1 and TRBJ1-1 gives the full variable domain: SAVISQKPSRDICQRGTSLTIQCQVDSQVTMMFWYRQQPGQSLTLIATANQGSEATYESGFVIDKFPISRPNLTFSTLTVSNMSPEDSSIYLCSVGIGTVNTEAFFGQGTRLTVV.

This clonotype showed up many times. The V call is TRBV20-1, the J call TRBJ2-7; D possibly matches TRBD1 or TRBD2 (5 bases each). With 5 bases removed from V and 2 bases from J, the gap between germline ends came to 19 bases. The CDR3 consists of 15 residues. From germline, CDR1 is DFQATT and CDR2 SNEGSKA (reference sequence). CDR3 DNA sequence: TGCAGTGCTTTACCAAGGGACCTAGGGGCCTACGAGCAGTACTTC. Its protein product is CSALPRDLGAYEQYF.

This clonotype was found many times. The chain employs TRBV11-2 and TRBJ2-1; 10 positions agree with TRBD2. There are 16 residues in the CDR3. Germline-derived CDR1 and CDR2 are SGHAT and FQNNGV. The trim removed 5 bases at V and 10 bases at J, leaving 14 bases unmatched. The CDR3: CASSAPSSGSISEQFF. In nucleotides, the CDR3 is TGTGCCAGCAGCGCACCCTCTAGCGGGAGCATCTCGGAGCAGTTCTTC.

This clonotype was counted once. The rearrangement uses TRBV7-9 and TRBJ1-1; D is perhaps TRBD1 (5 bases). The length of the CDR3 is 14 residues. The germline V gene encodes CDR1 SEHNR and CDR2 FQNEAQ (reference sequence). V was cut by 0 bases and J by 5 bases, with 10 bases left in between. CDR3 DNA sequence: TGTGCCAGCAGCTTAGCGGGGGAGGGGACTGAAGCTTTCTTT. Amino acid sequence: CASSLAGEGTEAFF.

At least ten counts were recorded for this clonotype. The rearrangement links TRBV7-8 to TRBJ2-3; D is tentatively TRBD1 or TRBD2 (5 bases each). This CDR3 contains 13 residues. The V end was cut by 1 base, the J end by 6 bases, with 8 bases between. The V gene's germline CDR1 is SGHVS and CDR2 FQNEAQ. The chain's CDR3 is CASSLVEGDTQYF. In nucleotides, the CDR3 is TGTGCCAGCAGCTTAGTTGAGGGGGATACGCAGTATTTT.

The chain couples TRBV19 to TRBJ1-1; 9 nucleotides line up with TRBD1. The CDR3 runs 15 residues. J gave up 5 bases and V 5 bases, and 9 bases lay outside the gene matches. Germline V gives CDR1 LNHDA, CDR2 SQIVND (reference sequence). CDR3 in amino acids: CASSPLDRGGTEAFF. In DNA, the CDR3 is TGTGCCAGTAGTCCCTTGGACAGGGGAGGTACTGAAGCTTTCTTT.

V usage is TRBV5-5 and J usage is TRBJ2-2; 11 bases line up with TRBD2. The CDR3 runs to 18 residues. J lost 2 bases, V lost 4 bases, and 10 bases had no gene match. Germline lookup yields CDR1 SGHKS and CDR2 YYEKEE (reference sequence). DNA of the CDR3: TGTGCCAGCAGCCGAAAGGGGACTAGCGGACCCAACACCGGGGAGCTGTTTTTT. This codes for CASSRKGTSGPNTGELFF. Filled out from reference TRBV5-5 and TRBJ2-2, the complete variable domain reads DAGVTQSPTHLIKTRGQQVTLRCSPISGHKSVSWYQQVLGQGPQFIFQYYEKEERGRGNFPDRFSARQFPNYSSELNVNALLLGDSALYLCASSRKGTSGPNTGELFFGEGSRLTVL.

This clonotype was seen a handful of times. The gene calls are TRBV4-1 and TRBJ2-1; TRBD2 matches 7 bases. J lost 3 bases, V lost 0 bases, and 5 bases had no gene match. Per germline, CDR1 MGHRA and CDR2 YSYEKL. This CDR3 is built from 16 residues. The CDR3 nucleotides read TGCGCCAGCAGCCAAGAGCGGGGGAGAAACTACAATGAGCAGTTCTTC. It yields the protein CASSQERGRNYNEQFF.

This clonotype came up many times. This chain connects TRBV29-1 to TRBJ2-3, with D perhaps matching TRBD1 or TRBD2 (6 bases each). Germline CDR1 is SQVTM and CDR2 is ANQGSEA. The CDR3 runs to 15 residues. V lost 4 bases, J lost 4 bases, and 18 bases lay in between. The CDR3 DNA sequence: TGCAGCGTTGGTTACATGGGGGGCGATGCAGATACGCAGTATTTT. Translation: CSVGYMGGDADTQYF.

This clonotype was detected a few times. V usage is TRBV19 and J usage is TRBJ2-1, with 12 bases matching TRBD2. Germline CDR1 and CDR2: LNHDA and SQIVND (reference sequence). The length of the CDR3 is 15 residues. Germline trimming cut 5 bases from V and 16 bases from J; bases unmatched to any gene: 15. CDR3: CASSATGTSGRGIFF. DNA for the CDR3: TGTGCCAGTAGTGCCACCGGGACTAGCGGGCGCGGTATTTTCTTC.

V usage is TRBV29-1 and J usage is TRBJ2-4; D not certain. CDR3 length: 12 residues. Germline CDR1 and CDR2: SQVTM and ANQGSEA. Trimming left V 3 bases short and J 0 bases short, with 3 bases between. CDR3 nucleotides: TGCAGCGTTGATCTAGCCAAAAACATTCAGTACTTC. Its translation is CSVDLAKNIQYF.

The rearrangement joins TRBV4-1 to TRBJ2-1; D is perhaps TRBD1 (6 bases). The CDR3 is made up of 16 amino acids. V dropped 1 base and J dropped 7 bases, with 17 bases sitting between them. The germline gives CDR1 MGHRA, CDR2 YSYEKL. This CDR3 is CASSQVNRAQGNEQFF. The CDR3 DNA follows: TGCGCCAGCAGCCAAGTTAACAGGGCCCAAGGGAATGAGCAGTTCTTC.

A note on this clonotype: Germline is not matched at one junction end, which may reflect a read error. The CDR3 region is CASSLVGTSGTDTQCF. For the CDR3, the DNA is TGCGCCAGCAGCTTGGTCGGGACTAGCGGGACAGATACGCAGTGTTTT. The genes are TRBV5-1 and TRBJ2-3, with 13 bases fitting TRBD2. The CDR3 has 16 residues. Germline V gene lookup returns CDR1 SGHRS and CDR2 YFSETQ. Together with reference TRBV5-1 and TRBJ2-3, the CDR3 gives the full variable domain: KAGVTQTPRYLIKTRGQQVTLSCSPISGHRSVSWYQQTPGQGLQFLFEYFSETQRNKGNFPGRFSGRQFSNSRSEMNVSTLELGDSALYLCASSLVGTSGTDTQCFGPGTRLTVL.

This clonotype was observed a single time. The V call is TRBV5-1, the J call TRBJ1-1, with a possible D match to TRBD1 (5 bases). Trimming cost V 2 bases and J 1 base, with 12 bases left between them. There are 15 residues in the CDR3. The germline V gene has CDR1 SGHRS and CDR2 YFSETQ. The CDR3 is CASSLHQGENTEAFF. For the CDR3, the DNA is TGCGCCAGCAGCTTACACCAGGGTGAGAACACTGAAGCTTTCTTT.

The chain uses TRBV3-1 and TRBJ2-5; unclear D gene. The germline V gene encodes CDR1 LGHDT and CDR2 YNNKEL (reference sequence). V lost 1 base to trimming and J lost 5 bases, with 11 bases between them. The CDR3 totals 14 residues. The CDR3 DNA is TGTGCCAGCAGCCAAGGCACAATCCTGGAGACCCAGTACTTC. Encoded protein: CASSQGTILETQYF.

The gene calls are TRBV6-1 and TRBJ2-3, with 7 positions matching TRBD1. Per germline, CDR1 MNHNS and CDR2 SASEGT. CDR3 length equals 14 residues. The V segment lost 8 bases and the J segment 6 bases; nucleotides outside the gene matches: 11. This chain's CDR3 is CASSGQSGADTQYF. The DNA for the CDR3 is TGTGCCAGCTCGGGACAGTCTGGAGCGGATACGCAGTATTTT.

The CDR3, as DNA: TGTGCCAGCAGCTTAGTGGGAACAGATACGCAGTATTTT. Translating it yields CASSLVGTDTQYF. V is TRBV7-9 and J is TRBJ2-3; the D is unclear. The CDR3 contains 13 residues. Per germline, CDR1 SEHNR and CDR2 FQNEAQ (reference sequence). Trimming took 1 base from V and 3 from J, leaving 5 bases between them.